This T cell receptor (beta chain) was captured by sequencing in a study of blood T cell repertoires in COVID-19. Study overall: Material from acute and convalescent COVID-19 was sourced from the United States, Italy and Spain. PBMCs, B-cell-depleted T cells, or T cells were the source of the cDNA or gDNA that made up the material.

V shed 9 bases and J 7 bases; nucleotides not matched to a gene: 10. Germline V gene lookup returns CDR1 MNHEY and CDR2 SVGAGI. CDR3 length equals 14 residues. Generated by immunoSEQ multiplex PCR, the TCRdb table keeps only in-frame clones and is missing some. The sample lists more than 250,000 clones, 70% to 90% seen once, with roughly 2% in the top ten. Individuals aged about 18 to 90 years were recruited from approximately 22 US areas. Recovery among Cohort 3 donors was established by two negative PCRs, clearance, or symptom resolution. This sequence joins TRBV6-5 and TRBJ1-5; 9 nucleotides agree with TRBD1. The sample taken for sequencing was PBMCs or T cells enriched from blood (not recorded which). This receptor was taken from a man aged 30 to 45 who had recovered from COVID-19. Here the CDR3 reads CASDSGTGMQPQHF. The CDR3 bases are TGTGCCAGTGATTCCGGGACAGGGATGCAGCCCCAGCATTTT.